The clone carrying this T cell receptor (beta chain) was observed a single time. The repertoire was sequenced with immunoSEQ multiplex PCR; TCRdb's copy has only in-frame clones and lacks some. This table holds 430,000 or so clones, approximately 88% found once. This sample was taken from a study of blood T cell repertoires in COVID-19. CDR3 length equals 15 residues. In germline, CDR1 is SGHAT, CDR2 FQNNGV. V dropped 5 bases and J dropped 3; count of bases not matched to a gene: 6. The cohort comprised adults aged 18 to 89 years residing in under 25 US areas. Participant-reported clinical history was the basis for cohort assignment.

The rearrangement joins TRBV11-2 to TRBJ2-1; 8 nucleotides line up with TRBD2. Specimen: PBMCs or T cells enriched from blood (not recorded which). The origin of this receptor is a woman between 35 and 50 years old who had recovered from COVID-19. The CDR3 coding sequence is TGTGCCAGCAGCCATAGCGGGATGATCTACAATGAGCAGTTCTTC. Amino acid sequence: CASSHSGMIYNEQFF.